This entry concerns a single T cell receptor (beta chain). The antigen this receptor binds is unknown. No base qualities exist here, and no much larger clone lies one base off it. Library prep was done by the immunoSEQ multiplex PCR assay. RNA was extracted from all samples and reverse transcribed into cDNA, which served as template for TCR sequencing. First-strand cDNA was synthesized with SuperScript III using a 2:1 mix of oligo-dT and random hexamers. Amplification bias was assessed with a synthetic immune receptor repertoire, and residual bias was removed computationally. The published analysis was carried out like this. After raw reads were preprocessed to remove errors, the CDR3 was defined following IMGT conventions as running from the conserved cysteine to phenylalanine. Clonality was computed as 1 minus the Shannon entropy, with the entropy normalized by log2 of the number of productive unique TCRs. Whether scalp clones were CD4 or CD8 was inferred by matching scalp TCRbeta sequences against CD4 and CD8 repertoires sorted from blood. The table was pulled from immuneACCESS by TCRdb, which kept in-frame rearrangements only. Such tables lose some clones; where checked, under half of the loss comes from unresolved V genes, and the rest has no known cause. V, J and clone size are taken as reported in that table, and D and trimming were inferred from the DNA itself. Recorded for this sample are around 140,000 clones; more than 45% of them occurred a single time. Clones ranked in the top ten supply approximately 6.8% of the sample.

V is cut by 0 bases and J by 5 bases, and the space between the germline ends is 11 bases. According to the germline V gene, CDR1 reads SGDLS and CDR2 reads YYNGEE. From the cysteine up to the phenylalanine, the CDR3 has a length of 14 residues. Only the CDR3 DNA is retained, 42 bases long and in frame from the first base. The sample originates from a study of CD8+ T cells in alopecia areata (dated by TCRdb to the late 2010s). As for the study more broadly: Treated patients were enrolled in an open-label pilot trial of oral tofacitinib at 5 to 10 mg twice daily for moderate-to-severe alopecia areata. Tofacitinib was given for 6 to 18 months, followed by 6 months of follow-up off drug to assess delayed response and recurrence. The study used high-throughput TCRbeta sequencing to examine T cell clonal expansion in alopecia areata, in both the C3H/HeJ mouse model and human patients. In humans, TCRbeta sequencing was performed on scalp tissue and on sorted CD4+ and CD8+ peripheral blood T cells from healthy controls and from patients with patchy or totalis/universalis alopecia areata. Patients on tofacitinib were biopsied at baseline and after 4 and 24 weeks of treatment, and several of the patients also had a later scalp biopsy. Scalp clonality was compared among normal scalp (n=4), patchy alopecia areata scalp (n=8), and alopecia totalis/universalis scalp (n=8). RNA came from the PAXgene miRNA kit for fixed scalp, the miRNeasy kit for PBMCs, and the RNeasy kit for mouse skin. TCRbeta CDR3 regions were amplified by immunoSEQ multiplex PCR using 35 Vbeta forward and 13 Jbeta reverse primers.

What the authors observed across the whole study: Unlike mouse skin, which is dominated by gammadelta T cells, normal human skin has resident alphabeta T cells that are also sequenced, and this complicates analysis of the scalp TCR repertoire. Higher clonality and more expanded CD8+ clones were observed in lesional scalp than in normal scalp, particularly in alopecia totalis/universalis, a finding suggestive of antigenic drive. Shared TCR sequences between patients were less evident than in mice, which may be partly attributable to HLA diversity in the patient population.

From alopecia areata patients, peripheral blood was collected along with lesional scalp punch biopsies. PBMCs were separated by density centrifugation and stained for CD3, CD4 and CD8, after which CD4+ and CD8+ T cells were sorted on a FACSAria. Sequencing was carried out using CD4+ T cells sorted from blood. The sequence derives from a human donor with alopecia areata. The rearrangement joined TRBV9 to TRBJ2-5, with the D gene not clear enough to name. The nucleotides read TGTGCCAGCAGCGTAGGATCCCGCCTTGAGACCCAGTACTTC. Its amino acids are CASSVGSRLETQYF.